The 3 T cell receptor beta chains below come from one sample, sequenced in a study of T-cell memory formation after mild COVID-19. A single record per CDR3 protein comes from TCRdb applying MiXCR to the 5' RACE reads. This sample yields roughly 89,000 distinct CDR3 sequences, of which around 13% are seen a single time; around 27% belongs to the top ten. The sequenced sample was PBMCs or a T cell subset sorted from them (not recorded which). The receptors originated from an adult woman who had mild COVID-19 (a few samples of this study predate the infection). Cell type and time point are not known.

The CDR3 nucleotides are TGTGCCATGACAGGGGTTTACCATCAGCCCCAGCATTTT. This codes for CAMTGVYHQPQHF. This sequence joins TRBV3-1 and TRBJ1-5; 8 bases align to TRBD1. V lost 10 bases to trimming and J lost 5 bases; unmatched junction nucleotides: 7. The CDR3 has 13 residues. The germline CDR1 and CDR2 sequences are LGHDT and YNNKEL (reference sequence).

This clonotype was counted between two and nine times. This chain links TRBV5-1 with TRBJ2-2; 7 bases line up with TRBD2. The germline CDR1 and CDR2 sequences are SGHRS and YFSETQ. V shed 5 bases, J shed 4 bases, and the junction held 8 bases outside the gene matches. This CDR3 is 15 amino acids long. The CDR3: CASSATTSLTGELFF. The CDR3 DNA sequence: TGCGCCAGCAGTGCTACGACTAGCCTCACCGGGGAGCTGTTTTTT.

CDR3: CASSLTTSSYNEQFF. The CDR3, as DNA: TGTGCCAGCAGCTTAACTACCTCTTCCTACAATGAGCAGTTCTTC. This rearrangement joins TRBV7-8 to TRBJ2-1; D unresolved. CDR1 and CDR2 from the germline V gene are SGHVS and FQNEAQ. The V and J ends lost 2 bases and 1 base respectively, with 9 bases between them. The CDR3 contains 15 residues.